This T cell receptor (beta chain) originates from a study of CD8+ T cells in alopecia areata (dated by TCRdb to the late 2010s). About the full investigation: Treated patients were enrolled in an open-label pilot trial of oral tofacitinib at 5 to 10 mg twice daily for moderate-to-severe alopecia areata. Tofacitinib was administered for 6 to 18 months, and 6 months of follow-up off drug were then conducted to assess delayed response and recurrence. In both human patients and the C3H/HeJ mouse model, the study applied high-throughput TCRbeta sequencing to look at T cell clonal expansion in alopecia areata. Human TCRbeta sequencing covered scalp tissue and sorted CD4+ and CD8+ peripheral blood T cells from patchy and totalis/universalis alopecia areata patients and healthy controls. Biopsies were taken from tofacitinib-treated patients at baseline and again at 4 and 24 weeks into treatment, and several of those patients also had a later scalp biopsy. Scalp clonality was compared across normal scalp (n=4), patchy alopecia areata scalp (n=8), and alopecia totalis/universalis scalp (n=8). RNA was obtained with the PAXgene miRNA kit for fixed scalp, the miRNeasy kit for PBMCs, and the RNeasy kit for mouse skin. immunoSEQ multiplex PCR using 35 Vbeta forward primers and 13 Jbeta reverse primers was used to amplify TCRbeta CDR3 regions. General findings and caveats noted by the study authors: Scalp TCR repertoire analysis is complicated because resident alphabeta T cells in normal human skin are also sequenced, whereas mouse skin is dominated by gammadelta T cells. Compared with mice, TCR sequences shared between patients were less clear, possibly partly because of HLA diversity across the patient population. Higher clonality and more expanded CD8+ clones were observed in lesional scalp than in normal scalp, particularly in alopecia totalis/universalis, a finding suggestive of antigenic drive.

V gives up 4 bases and J gives up 1 base, and the segment between their germline ends measures 7 bases. Based on the germline V gene, the CDR1 and CDR2 sequences are SGHDT and YYEEEE. The CDR3 has 13 amino acids, counting the end cysteine and phenylalanine. The DNA shown is the 39-base CDR3, in frame from base 1. In the case of this clone: Its antigen remains unidentified. Per-base qualities were not stored, and no clone one base away is much larger.

This specimen's time point label, per the study, means: baseline before oral tofacitinib. Peripheral blood and lesional scalp punch biopsies were obtained from patients with alopecia areata. PBMCs were isolated by density centrifugation and stained for CD3, CD4 and CD8, and CD4+ and CD8+ T cells were sorted on a FACSAria. Library prep was done by the immunoSEQ multiplex PCR assay. RNA was extracted from all samples and reverse transcribed into cDNA, which served as template for TCR sequencing. First-strand cDNA was synthesized with SuperScript III using a 2:1 mix of oligo-dT and random hexamers. A synthetic immune receptor repertoire was used to measure amplification bias, and any remaining bias was corrected computationally. The original pipeline was this. Raw reads were preprocessed to remove errors, and CDR3 was defined by IMGT conventions from the conserved cysteine to phenylalanine. Clonality was computed by normalizing Shannon entropy by log2 of the number of productive unique TCRs and subtracting the result from 1. Whether scalp clones were CD4 or CD8 was inferred by matching scalp TCRbeta sequences against CD4 and CD8 repertoires sorted from blood. TCRdb's version of the immuneACCESS table is confined to in-frame rearrangements and falls short of the full clone set. An unresolved V gene accounts for under half of the shortfall where checked; the remainder is of unknown origin. For V, J and clone size, that table is used; D and trimming come from the DNA. The sample contains about 200,000 clones, 50% to 65% of them found a single time. More than 0.4% of the sample lies in the top ten.

Recombination connected TRBV5-6 to TRBJ2-3; no confident D gene assignment can be made. The sequences come from CD4+ T cells sorted from blood, collected at week 0. The receptor comes from a human donor with alopecia areata. The nucleotides read TGTGCCAGCAGCGGGGTACGCACAGATACGCAGTATTTT. Translated, it reads CASSGVRTDTQYF. Reference TRBV5-6 and TRBJ2-3 genes cover what lies past the CDR3, so the full variable domain is DAGVTQSPTHLIKTRGQQVTLRCSPKSGHDTVSWYQQALGQGPQFIFQYYEEEERQRGNFPDRFSGHQFPNYSSELNVNALLLGDSALYLCASSGVRTDTQYFGPGTRLTVL.